This TCR beta chain derives from a study of neurological immune-mediated disorders. General study results and limits: No sharing of CDR3 amino acid sequences was observed among expanded clones across subjects, suggesting private repertoires in all groups.

The cDNA was generated by 5'RACE with 10-nucleotide random UMIs. TCRdb called the 5' RACE reads again in MiXCR, with one record for every CDR3 protein. The data show some 49,000 distinct CDR3 sequences, with 8% to 10% seen just once and roughly 1.5% held by the top ten. Time point specified: longitudinal time-point 1 (baseline). Blood bank volunteers in Maryland, USA, served as healthy controls. Libraries used 2 million unsorted PBMCs kept frozen in RNAlater. This clonotype was seen ten or more times. Its antigen is unidentified. Trimming left V 5 bases short and J 5 bases short, with 13 bases between. Germline V gene data show CDR1 as SGHTA and CDR2 as FQGNSA. CDR3 length: 14 residues.

The specimen sequenced was PBMCs. The chain uses TRBV7-2 and TRBJ1-5, with D uncertain. The sequence was obtained from a woman in her 40s in good health. The CDR3 coding sequence is TGTGCCAGCAGCCCCCTGAGCGGAGATCAGCCCCAGCATTTT. Amino acid sequence: CASSPLSGDQPQHF.